This T cell receptor (beta chain) was recovered during a study of graft-versus-host responses after intestinal transplantation. Study overall: Transplants given to recipients were multivisceral, liver-intestinal, or isolated intestinal. Regarding the study as a whole: Allograft graft-versus-host to host-versus-graft clonal ratios ran high in patients with graft-donor T cell macrochimerism. Some GvH clones were seen earlier in gut or blood, suggesting intestinal origin.

With regard to this clone: What it binds is unknown.

Clones were read by immunoSEQ multiplex PCR, and TCRdb kept only the in-frame ones, dropping some. The sample shows approximately 110,000 clones, approximately 90% of them seen only once. CDR1 SGDLS and CDR2 YYNGEE come from the germline V gene. Trimming cost V 6 bases and J 6 bases; bases outside gene matches: 12. The CDR3 totals 16 residues. Sequences were derived from unstimulated CD4+ T cells sorted from spleen or lymph node cells, sampled before transplant. The sequence was obtained from a human donor who was the organ donor for an intestinal transplant. The chain recombines TRBV9 with TRBJ1-6; 7 bases are a match to TRBD1. The CDR3 sequence is CASTPSDRPSNSPLHF. The CDR3 region has the DNA TGTGCCAGCACCCCGTCGGACAGGCCTAGTAATTCACCCCTCCACTTT.